These 10 T cell receptor beta chains share one sample of origin, sequenced in a study of PD-1 blockade in classical Hodgkin lymphoma. Every patient was affected by relapse after autologous stem cell transplantation, while exposure to brentuximab vedotin was not uniform. Measured with immunoSEQ multiplex PCR; TCRdb has only the in-frame clones, and not every one. The sample shows 40,000 to 65,000 clones, roughly 80% of them seen only once. Here the sequenced sample was peripheral blood mononuclear cells (PBMCs), taken at baseline. The receptor source for this set is a human donor with classical Hodgkin lymphoma.

This chain uses TRBV6-1 with TRBJ2-7; D uncertain. V lost 0 bases and J lost 2, with 17 bases in between. CDR1 is MNHNS, CDR2 SASEGT, per germline. CDR3 size: 17 residues. The CDR3 is CASSEARDPKWPYEQYF. The CDR3 coding sequence is TGTGCCAGCAGTGAAGCGCGAGACCCTAAGTGGCCCTACGAGCAGTACTTC.

The chain uses TRBV5-4 and TRBJ2-5, with D possibly TRBD1 on 5 matching bases. Trimming removed 4 bases from V and 5 bases from J, with 12 bases in between. The CDR3 contains 13 residues. The germline V gene has CDR1 SGHNT and CDR2 YYREEE (reference sequence). The CDR3 protein is CASSRRDGETQYF. In DNA form, the CDR3 reads TGTGCCAGCAGCCGCAGGGATGGGGAGACCCAGTACTTC.

The rearrangement joins TRBV27 to TRBJ2-7, with 7 positions matching TRBD2. With 5 bases clipped from V and 4 bases from J, the junction kept 14 bases outside the gene matches. CDR3 length equals 16 residues. Germline lookup yields CDR1 MNHEY and CDR2 SMNVEV (reference sequence). CDR3 DNA sequence: TGTGCCAGCAGTCTCACTTCCGGGACTACCCTTTACGAGCAGTACTTC. This encodes CASSLTSGTTLYEQYF.

The rearrangement joins TRBV30 to TRBJ1-4, with no clear D. Germline CDR1 GTSNPN, CDR2 SVGIG (reference sequence). The CDR3 loop spans 13 amino acids. Trimming took off 0 bases at V and 8 bases at J, with 10 bases between the two ends. CDR3 DNA: TGTGCCTGGAGTGTAGGGCCTCGGGAAAAACTGTTTTTT. Its translation is CAWSVGPREKLFF.

The V gene is TRBV12-1, the J gene TRBJ1-4; the table's D call, TRBD1, has no DNA check behind it. TRBV12-1 is recorded as a pseudogene. The CDR3 contains 17 residues. The CDR3 sequence: CASSFCFGGQGNEKLFF. The CDR3 nucleotides read TGTGCCAGCAGTTTTTGTTTTGGGGGACAGGGAAATGAAAAACTGTTTTTT.

This clone was counted a single time. The rearrangement joins TRBV30 to TRBJ2-5; TRBD1 matches at 7 bases. V lost 2 bases to trimming and J lost 3 bases; unmatched junction nucleotides: 3. The germline gives CDR1 GTSNPN, CDR2 SVGIG (reference sequence). The CDR3 has 13 residues. As DNA, the CDR3 is TGTGCCTGGAGTCCGCAGGGGGAAGAGACCCAGTACTTC. Encoded protein: CAWSPQGEETQYF.

The chain recombines TRBV14 with TRBJ2-2, with 7 bases matching TRBD1. This CDR3 has 15 residues. V lost 2 bases to trimming and J lost 7 bases; unmatched junction nucleotides: 7. Per the germline V gene, CDR1 is SGHDN and CDR2 is FVKESK. CDR3 nucleotide sequence: TGTGCCAGCAGCCAACCGACAGGGTCTAACGGGGAGCTGTTTTTT. Residues: CASSQPTGSNGELFF.

The chain couples TRBV5-1 to TRBJ2-3; TRBD2 matches at 9 bases. The CDR3 spans 15 residues. Germline CDR1 SGHRS, CDR2 YFSETQ. With V trimmed by 4 bases and J by 5 bases, 8 bases remained unmatched. The CDR3 DNA is TGCGCCAGCAGCGGGGGCGGGAGGGTGGAAGATACGCAGTATTTT. Translation gives CASSGGGRVEDTQYF.

The chain employs TRBV14 and TRBJ1-4; D ambiguous. V was trimmed by 5 bases and J by 3 bases, leaving 16 bases between them. This CDR3 has 16 residues. Germline V CDR1 and CDR2: SGHDN, FVKESK. The CDR3 loop reads CASSALGWWANEKLFF. The CDR3 DNA reads TGTGCCAGCAGCGCCCTAGGGTGGTGGGCTAATGAAAAACTGTTTTTT.

V and J are TRBV7-9 and TRBJ2-1; 10 bases are shared with TRBD2. The ends lost 4 bases at V and 12 bases at J; junction bases unmatched: 9. Germline assignment: CDR1 SEHNR and CDR2 FQNEAQ (reference sequence). The CDR3 is made up of 14 amino acids. CDR3 residues: CASSSGTSAAVQFF. CDR3 nucleotides: TGTGCCAGCAGCTCCGGGACTAGCGCCGCCGTGCAGTTCTTC.